Below, 6 T cell receptor beta chains from the same sample are listed, as sequenced in a study of T cell responses to AZD1222 COVID-19 vaccine. Repertoires were generated with immunoSEQ multiplex PCR, while TCRdb's copy carries only in-frame clones and drops some. The sample records around 110,000 clones, 91% being singletons. The sample in question was peripheral blood, obtained on day 0 of AZD1222 vaccination. The receptors come from an adult in good health.

This clone showed up just a few times. The chain combines TRBV7-9 with TRBJ1-2; 7 positions agree with TRBD1. Germline V gene data show CDR1 as SEHNR and CDR2 as FQNEAQ (reference sequence). The CDR3 extends over 13 amino acids. V was clipped by 1 base and J by 8 bases; unmatched bases: 4. CDR3 in amino acids: CASSLEQGLGYTF. In DNA, the CDR3 is TGTGCCAGCAGCTTAGAACAGGGGCTCGGCTACACCTTC.

The chain combines TRBV11-2 with TRBJ2-7; 9 bases are a match to TRBD1. Trimming at V came to 4 bases and at J to 5 bases, leaving 6 bases not matched to a gene. The CDR3 contains 14 residues. From germline, CDR1 is SGHAT and CDR2 FQNNGV. CDR3 loop: CASSWDRVTDEQYF. The CDR3 bases are TGTGCCAGCAGCTGGGACAGGGTGACCGACGAGCAGTACTTC. Filled out from reference TRBV11-2 and TRBJ2-7, the complete variable domain reads EAGVAQSPRYKIIEKRQSVAFWCNPISGHATLYWYQQILGQGPKLLIQFQNNGVVDDSQLPKDRFSAERLKGVDSTLKIQPAKLEDSAVYLCASSWDRVTDEQYFGPGTRLTVT.

V gene TRBV7-2 combines with J gene TRBJ1-1; TRBD1 is a possible D gene (5 bases). The germline V gene has CDR1 SGHTA and CDR2 FQGNSA. Trimming removed 1 base from V and 5 bases from J, with 11 bases in between. The CDR3 loop spans 14 amino acids. The CDR3 here is CASSLVTGTTEAFF. CDR3 DNA: TGTGCCAGCAGCTTAGTGACGGGGACTACTGAAGCTTTCTTT.

The rearrangement uses TRBV25-1 and TRBJ2-5; 7 nucleotides line up with TRBD2. The germline V gene encodes CDR1 MGHDK and CDR2 SYGVNS. V lost 8 bases, J lost 4 bases, and 7 bases stayed unmatched. This CDR3 comprises 13 residues. The CDR3 is CASGTTPPETQYF. In DNA, the CDR3 is TGTGCCAGCGGGACTACCCCCCCAGAGACCCAGTACTTC.

The CDR3 DNA sequence: TGTGCCAGCACCAATCCCGGCGGGCCAGGGTATACAGATACGCAGTATTTT. Amino acid sequence: CASTNPGGPGYTDTQYF. J is TRBJ2-3 and V is TRBV28; the D gene could be TRBD1 or TRBD2 (5 bases each). Trimming removed 7 bases from V and 3 bases from J, with 23 bases in between. There are 17 residues in the CDR3. Germline CDR1 is MDHEN and CDR2 is SYDVKM.

In its sample, this clone was seen once. The chain carries TRBV2 and TRBJ2-7; D uncertain. Between the trimmed V and J ends, which lost 6 bases and 2 bases, there was a span of 14 bases. The CDR3 totals 14 residues. Germline assignment: CDR1 SNHLY and CDR2 FYNNEI. The CDR3 loop is CASRGFVATYEQYF. Written as DNA, the CDR3 is TGTGCCAGCAGAGGATTCGTGGCGACCTACGAGCAGTACTTC.